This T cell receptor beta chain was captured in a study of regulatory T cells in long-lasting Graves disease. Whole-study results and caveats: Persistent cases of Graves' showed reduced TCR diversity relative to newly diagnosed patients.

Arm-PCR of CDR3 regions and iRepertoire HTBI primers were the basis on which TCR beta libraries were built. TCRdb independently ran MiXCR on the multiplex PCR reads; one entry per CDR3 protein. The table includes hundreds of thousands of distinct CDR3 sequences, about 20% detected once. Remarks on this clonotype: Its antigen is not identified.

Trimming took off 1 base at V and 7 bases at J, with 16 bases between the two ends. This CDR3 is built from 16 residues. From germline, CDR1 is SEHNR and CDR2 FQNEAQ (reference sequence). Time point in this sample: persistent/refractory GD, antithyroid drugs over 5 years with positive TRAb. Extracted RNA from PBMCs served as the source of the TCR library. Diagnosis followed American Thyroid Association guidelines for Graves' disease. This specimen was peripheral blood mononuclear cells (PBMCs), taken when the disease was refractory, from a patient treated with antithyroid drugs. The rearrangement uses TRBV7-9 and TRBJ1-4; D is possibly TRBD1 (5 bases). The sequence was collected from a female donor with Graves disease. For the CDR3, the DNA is TGTGCCAGCAGCTTAGAGGGGCACCCGAAGGGTGAAAAACTGTTTTTT. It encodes CASSLEGHPKGEKLFF.